This T cell receptor (beta chain) was sequenced during a study of blood T cells in healthy people across ages (dated by TCRdb to about 2015). In terms of the full investigation: In model experiments, roughly one uniquely barcoded TCR beta cDNA molecule per two T cells was captured by template switching. Using deep sequencing normalized with unique cDNA molecular identifiers, the study measured how TCR beta repertoire diversity changes with age. Donors were grouped into four age groups: young (average approximately 16 years), middle-aged (less than 40), aged (around 60) and long-lived (just over 80). To avoid experimental bias, donors of different ages were distributed randomly across sequencing lanes. Two additional independent replicas of 1 million unique cDNA reads from the same blood draw were analyzed for two donors (one aged 18 to 30 and one aged 80 or older).

Systemically healthy Caucasian individuals from Russia, some 36 in total and aged roughly 6 to 100 years, were included as donors. Ten milliliters of peripheral blood were drawn from each donor into EDTA-treated Vacutainer tubes. Ficoll-Paque density-gradient centrifugation was used to isolate PBMCs, with at least 7 million obtained per sample. Trizol reagent was used to extract total RNA from PBMCs, with at least 5 micrograms per sample. Naive CD45RAhigh/CD27high T cell percentages were measured by flow cytometry on a PBMC aliquot from every donor. What the work shows at the level of the full study, not this receptor alone: Estimates of total diversity based on one million sequenced T cells were regarded as lower bounds and as underestimates. The long-lived group showed more naive CD4+ T cells, fewer expanded clones and increased TCR diversity than the aged group, suggesting age selection. There was a strong correlation between observed TCR beta diversity and the percentage of naive T cells measured by flow cytometry. Conclusive comparison of naive and antigen-experienced compartments was prevented by the profiling of bulk unsorted PBMCs. Observed TCR beta diversity per million T cells fell roughly linearly with age, and a significant reduction was already apparent by age roughly 40. Because donor CMV infection status was unknown, age-related changes in expanded clonotypes were potentially confounded.

Library preparation was by 5' RACE. For sequencing, an Illumina HiSeq 2500 was employed. The second PCR ran for about 6 to 12 cycles and used a J-beta primer mix along with a sample-barcoded 5' primer. A template-switch 5' adaptor carrying 12 random nucleotides introduced a unique molecular identifier onto each TCR beta cDNA molecule. At least 2.5 million CDR3-containing paired-end reads were obtained from each sample. First-strand cDNA was synthesized from all RNA with the Mint cDNA synthesis kit, primed by a TRBC-specific oligonucleotide. Following uracil-DNA glycosylase treatment, a first 18-cycle PCR with universal primers M1SS and BC2_uni_R was performed on all cDNA. Concerning the study's data processing: Normalization of each sample was performed by random selection of 1 million high-quality reads, each carrying a distinct molecular identifier. Reads sharing molecular identifiers were discarded rather than binned into consensus sequences. MiTCR, set to a Q25 quality threshold and the strictest error-elimination algorithm, was used for CDR3 identification, clonotype clustering and error correction. A nonparametric unseen species model with Euler transformation was used to estimate lower-bound total TCR beta diversity. TCRdb reanalyzed the raw reads on its own, using fastp at Q25 for trimming and MiXCR for clone calling, and kept in-frame beta chains. Each record represents a unique CDR3 protein, reported with the most common genes and DNA among its rows. The V and J calls shown here were made by TCRdb, not taken from the authors' results. The sample table holds fewer than 2,000,000 distinct CDR3 sequences, of which around 36% were seen once. The biggest ten clones account for about 11% of the sample.

From the cysteine through the phenylalanine, the CDR3 covers 12 amino acids. Just CDR3 DNA is preserved here, 36 bases in frame from base 1. Reading the germline V gene gives CDR1 ENHRY and CDR2 SYGVKD. Trimming removed 7 bases from V and 6 bases from J, leaving 13 bases between the germline ends. This clonotype was observed at least ten times. What antigen it recognizes has not been identified. Base qualities are not recorded, but no much larger clone differs from it by a single base. Sequenced sample: blood. This receptor was obtained from a woman aged 25 to 45 in good health. The rearranged chain carries TRBV10-3 and TRBJ2-7, with a tentative D gene TRBD1 over 5 matching bases. The CDR3 has the sequence CAIKATESEQYF. The DNA is as follows: TGTGCCATCAAGGCGACAGAGAGCGAGCAGTACTTC.